The entry that follows covers one T cell receptor (beta chain) sequence. The antigen is undetermined. The data are from a study of cytomegalovirus exposure and HLA in healthy donors. Study results and caveats: Listed as cytomegalovirus-associated were 150 to 200 TCR beta chains. Across donors, most TCRs were seen rarely, yet some public ones were widespread. Reports credit the classifier with highly specific, highly sensitive diagnosis of cytomegalovirus status. It was confirmed in vitro that three of the CMV-associated chains were specific for CMV antigens.

The assay was immunoSEQ multiplex PCR, and TCRdb's table has in-frame clones only and misses some. The table records some 330,000 clones, 86% of them present only once. This CDR3 is 14 amino acids long. The V end lost 1 base, the J end lost 4 bases, and 11 bases lay between the germline ends. In germline, CDR1 is SGHTA, CDR2 FQGNSA. The genes are TRBV7-2 and TRBJ2-7; D gene ambiguous. The clonotype was recovered from a woman younger than 35 in good health and CMV-seronegative. The sample was PBMCs. The CDR3 sequence is CASSLGEPRYEQYF. Written as DNA, the CDR3 is TGTGCCAGCAGCTTAGGAGAGCCTAGATACGAGCAGTACTTC.